The clone carrying this T cell receptor (beta chain) came up a few times. No antigen is known for it. This entry belongs to a study of T cell repertoires in cytomegalovirus infection. General study findings and limits: The study identified carriers of CMV plus the relevant HLA from cumulative public TCR beta family frequency. What dominated the ex vivo response were HLA-C-restricted CMV-specific TCR beta clonotypes.

One entry per CDR3 protein results from TCRdb running MiXCR on the reads. The sample shows fewer than 550,000 distinct CDR3 sequences, roughly 30% of them seen only once. This CDR3 spans 14 amino acids. Germline CDR1 reads SGHDN; CDR2 reads FVKESK. Trimming left V 5 bases short and J 6 bases short, with 16 bases between. Material for sequencing was PBMCs. The sequence was collected from a human donor in good health (CMV status not recorded). Some clones in this sample may be carry-over from other donors' samples. This sequence joins TRBV14 and TRBJ1-1; a possible D gene is TRBD1 (6 bases). CDR3 protein: CASSWGRGSAEAFF. CDR3 nucleotide sequence: TGTGCCAGCAGCTGGGGCAGGGGCTCAGCTGAAGCTTTCTTT.